This T cell receptor (beta chain) appears in the sequencing data of a study of blood T cell repertoires in COVID-19. Authors' methods: Nucleated cell number was recorded as an estimate derived from reference gene primer amplification. Libraries were prepared by immunoSEQ multiplex PCR; TCRdb keeps only in-frame clonotypes and omits some of them. V and J calls and clone size come straight from that table; D and trimming were deduced from the DNA. This table holds around 140,000 clones, about four fifths found once. CDR1 is LNHDA, CDR2 SQIVND, per germline (reference sequence). V gave up 8 bases and J gave up 6 bases; unmatched junction bases: 5. The CDR3 runs 13 residues.

The chain joins TRBV19 to TRBJ2-7; 12 bases fit TRBD1. Sequenced: peripheral blood. The clonotype was recovered from a man aged 60 to 69 with acute or convalescent COVID-19. Written as DNA, the CDR3 is TGTGCCAGTGGGGGACAGGGGGCAGCCGAGCAGTACTTC. It is translated as CASGGQGAAEQYF.